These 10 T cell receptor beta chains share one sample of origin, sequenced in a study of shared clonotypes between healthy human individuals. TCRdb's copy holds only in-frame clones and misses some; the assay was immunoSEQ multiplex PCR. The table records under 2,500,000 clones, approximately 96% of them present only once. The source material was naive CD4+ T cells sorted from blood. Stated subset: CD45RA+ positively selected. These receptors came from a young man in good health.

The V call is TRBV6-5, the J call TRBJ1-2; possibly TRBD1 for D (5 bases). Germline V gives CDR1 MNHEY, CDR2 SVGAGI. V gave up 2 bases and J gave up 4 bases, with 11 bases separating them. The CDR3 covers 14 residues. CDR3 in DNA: TGTGCCAGCAGTTACCTGAGGGGCGTCTATGGCTACACCTTC. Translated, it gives CASSYLRGVYGYTF.

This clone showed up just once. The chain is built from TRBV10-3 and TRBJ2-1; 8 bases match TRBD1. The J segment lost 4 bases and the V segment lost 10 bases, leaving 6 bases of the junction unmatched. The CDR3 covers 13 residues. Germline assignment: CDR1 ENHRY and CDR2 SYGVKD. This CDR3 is CATRDRRYNEQFF. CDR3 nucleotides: TGTGCCACCCGGGACAGGAGATACAATGAGCAGTTCTTC.

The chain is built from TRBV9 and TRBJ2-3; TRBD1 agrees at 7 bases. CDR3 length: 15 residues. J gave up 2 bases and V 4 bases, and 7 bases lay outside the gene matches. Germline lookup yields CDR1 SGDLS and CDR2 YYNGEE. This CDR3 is CASSTGQALTDTQYF. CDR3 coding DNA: TGTGCCAGCAGCACCGGACAGGCACTCACAGATACGCAGTATTTT.

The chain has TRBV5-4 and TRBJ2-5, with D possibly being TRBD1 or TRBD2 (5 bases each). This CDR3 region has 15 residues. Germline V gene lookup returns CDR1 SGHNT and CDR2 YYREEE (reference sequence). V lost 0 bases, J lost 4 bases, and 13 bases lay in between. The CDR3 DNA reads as TGTGCCAGCAGCTTGGGAGGGGCGGCTATAGAGACCCAGTACTTC. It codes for CASSLGGAAIETQYF.

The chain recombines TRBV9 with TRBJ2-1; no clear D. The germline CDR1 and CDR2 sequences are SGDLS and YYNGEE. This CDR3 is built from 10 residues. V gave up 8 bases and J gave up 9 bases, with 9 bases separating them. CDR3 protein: CASPLGEQFF. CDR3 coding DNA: TGTGCCAGTCCCCTTGGTGAGCAGTTCTTC.

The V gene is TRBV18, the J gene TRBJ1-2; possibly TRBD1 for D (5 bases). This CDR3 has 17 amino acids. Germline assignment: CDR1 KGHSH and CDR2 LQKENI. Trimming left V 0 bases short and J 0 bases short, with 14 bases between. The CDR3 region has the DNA TGTGCCAGCTCACCACCGGCTCTTGGGGCGACTAACTATGGCTACACCTTC. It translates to CASSPPALGATNYGYTF. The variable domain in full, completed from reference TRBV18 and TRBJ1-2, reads NAGVMQNPRHLVRRRGQEARLRCSPMKGHSHVYWYRQLPEEGLKFMVYLQKENIIDESGMPKERFSAEFPKEGPSILRIQQVVRGDSAAYFCASSPPALGATNYGYTFGSGTRLTVV.

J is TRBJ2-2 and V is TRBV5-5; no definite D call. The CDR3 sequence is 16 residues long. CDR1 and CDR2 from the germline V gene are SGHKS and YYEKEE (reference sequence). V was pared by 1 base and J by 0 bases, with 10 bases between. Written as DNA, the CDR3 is TGTGCCAGCAGCTTGTCTGCTCGAACGAACACCGGGGAGCTGTTTTTT. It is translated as CASSLSARTNTGELFF.

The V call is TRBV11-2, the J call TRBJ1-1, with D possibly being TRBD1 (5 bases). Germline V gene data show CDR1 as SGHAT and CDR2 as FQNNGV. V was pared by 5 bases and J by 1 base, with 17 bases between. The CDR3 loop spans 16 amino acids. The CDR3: CASSSRGGSENTEAFF. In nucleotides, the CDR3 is TGTGCCAGCAGCAGCCGGGGCGGCAGTGAGAACACTGAAGCTTTCTTT.

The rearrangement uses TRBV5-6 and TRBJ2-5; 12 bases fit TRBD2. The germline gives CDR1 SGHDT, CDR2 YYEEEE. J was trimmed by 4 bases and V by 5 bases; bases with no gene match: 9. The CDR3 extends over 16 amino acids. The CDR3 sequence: CASSLRTSGVLETQYF. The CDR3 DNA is TGTGCCAGCAGTCTCAGGACTAGCGGGGTTCTAGAGACCCAGTACTTC. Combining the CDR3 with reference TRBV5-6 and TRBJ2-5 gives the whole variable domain DAGVTQSPTHLIKTRGQQVTLRCSPKSGHDTVSWYQQALGQGPQFIFQYYEEEERQRGNFPDRFSGHQFPNYSSELNVNALLLGDSALYLCASSLRTSGVLETQYFGPGTRLLVL.

In nucleotides, the CDR3 is TGTGCCTGGAGTGCCGGACAGGGGGTTCAAGAGACCCAGTACTTC. Its translation is CAWSAGQGVQETQYF. This chain uses TRBV30 with TRBJ2-5; TRBD1 agrees at 10 bases. Looked up from germline, CDR1 is GTSNPN and CDR2 is SVGIG (reference sequence). The CDR3 consists of 15 residues. V gave up 1 base and J gave up 2 bases; unmatched junction bases: 4.